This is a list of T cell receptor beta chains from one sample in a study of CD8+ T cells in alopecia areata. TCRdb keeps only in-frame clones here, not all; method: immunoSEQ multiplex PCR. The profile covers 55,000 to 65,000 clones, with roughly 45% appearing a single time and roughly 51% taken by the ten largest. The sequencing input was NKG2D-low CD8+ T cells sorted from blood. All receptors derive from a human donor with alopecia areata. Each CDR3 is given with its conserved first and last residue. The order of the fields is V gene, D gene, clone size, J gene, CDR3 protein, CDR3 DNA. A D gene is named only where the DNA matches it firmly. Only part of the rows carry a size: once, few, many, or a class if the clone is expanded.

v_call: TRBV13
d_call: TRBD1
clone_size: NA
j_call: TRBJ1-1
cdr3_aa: CASSLGQMNTEAFF
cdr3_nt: TGTGCCAGCAGCCTGGGACAGATGAACACTGAAGCTTTCTTT

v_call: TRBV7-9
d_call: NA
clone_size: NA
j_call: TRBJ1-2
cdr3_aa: CASNPPLEAGYTF
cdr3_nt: TGTGCCAGCAACCCCCCCCTGGAGGCTGGCTACACCTTC

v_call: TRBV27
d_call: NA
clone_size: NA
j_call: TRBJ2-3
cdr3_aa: CASSSGKRGTDTQYF
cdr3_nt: TGTGCCAGCAGTTCCGGGAAGAGGGGCACAGATACGCAGTATTTT

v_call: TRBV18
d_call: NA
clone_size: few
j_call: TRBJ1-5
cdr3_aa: CASSPGYSNQPQHF
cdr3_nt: TGTGCCAGCTCACCGGGCTATAGCAATCAGCCCCAGCATTTT

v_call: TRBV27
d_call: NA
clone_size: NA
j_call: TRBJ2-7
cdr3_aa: CASSLTSSYEQYF
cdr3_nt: TGTGCCAGCAGTCTGACGAGCTCCTACGAGCAGTACTTC

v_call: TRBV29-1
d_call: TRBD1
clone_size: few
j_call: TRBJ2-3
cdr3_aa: CSVEDLWQGAGDTQYF
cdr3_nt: TGCAGCGTTGAAGATCTTTGGCAGGGGGCTGGAGATACGCAGTATTTT

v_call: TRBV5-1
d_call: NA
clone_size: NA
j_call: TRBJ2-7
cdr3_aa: CASSGPRREQYF
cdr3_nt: TGCGCCAGCAGCGGCCCCCGACGCGAGCAGTACTTC

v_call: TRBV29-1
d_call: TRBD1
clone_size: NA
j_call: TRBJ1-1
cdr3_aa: CSALGQKNTEAFF
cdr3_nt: TGCAGCGCATTGGGACAGAAGAACACTGAAGCTTTCTTT

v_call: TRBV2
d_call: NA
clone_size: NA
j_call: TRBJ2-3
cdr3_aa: CASNGGTQYF
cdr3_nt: TGTGCCAGCAATGGAGGTACGCAGTATTTT

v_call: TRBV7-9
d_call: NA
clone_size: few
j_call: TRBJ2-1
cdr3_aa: CASSPGTGDPEQFF
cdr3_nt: TGTGCCAGCAGCCCCGGGACGGGGGACCCGGAGCAGTTCTTC

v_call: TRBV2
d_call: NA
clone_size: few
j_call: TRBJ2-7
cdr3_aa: CASRAETGLRYYEQYF
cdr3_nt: TGTGCCAGCAGAGCAGAGACAGGATTGAGATATTACGAGCAGTACTTC

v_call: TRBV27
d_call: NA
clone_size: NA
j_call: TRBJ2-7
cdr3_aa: CASSQMGRSEQYF
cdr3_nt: TGTGCCAGCAGTCAAATGGGACGGTCCGAGCAGTACTTC

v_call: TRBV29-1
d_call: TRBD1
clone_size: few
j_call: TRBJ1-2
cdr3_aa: CSVEVRTGEGHYGYTF
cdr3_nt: TGCAGCGTTGAAGTTCGGACAGGGGAGGGTCACTATGGCTACACCTTC

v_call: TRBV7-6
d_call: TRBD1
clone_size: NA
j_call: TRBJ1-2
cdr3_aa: CASSFGTGGAYGYTF
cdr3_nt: TGTGCCAGCAGCTTCGGGACAGGGGGAGCCTATGGCTACACCTTC

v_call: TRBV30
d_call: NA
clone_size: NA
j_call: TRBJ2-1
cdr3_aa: CAWDPWGNEQFF
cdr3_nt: TGTGCCTGGGATCCATGGGGAAATGAGCAGTTCTTC

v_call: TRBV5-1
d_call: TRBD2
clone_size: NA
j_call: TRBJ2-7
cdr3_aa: CASSREPSGSPYEQYF
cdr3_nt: TGCGCCAGCAGCCGGGAACCGAGCGGGAGTCCCTACGAGCAGTACTTC

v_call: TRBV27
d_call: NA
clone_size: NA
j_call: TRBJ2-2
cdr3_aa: CASSSDGGNTGELFF
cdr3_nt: TGTGCCAGCAGTTCTGACGGGGGGAACACCGGGGAGCTGTTTTTT

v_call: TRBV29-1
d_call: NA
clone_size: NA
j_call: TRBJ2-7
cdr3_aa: CSVVDSTYEQYF
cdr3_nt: TGCAGCGTCGTCGACAGCACCTACGAGCAGTACTTC

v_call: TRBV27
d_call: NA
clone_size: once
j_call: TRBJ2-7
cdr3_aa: CASSWGGLRVSYEQYF
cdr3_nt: TGTGCCAGCAGTTGGGGGGGCCTCAGGGTATCCTACGAGCAGTACTTC

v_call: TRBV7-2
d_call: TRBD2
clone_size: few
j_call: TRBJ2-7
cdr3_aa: CASSPTSAVYEQYF
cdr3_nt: TGTGCCAGCAGCCCGACTAGCGCGGTATACGAGCAGTACTTC

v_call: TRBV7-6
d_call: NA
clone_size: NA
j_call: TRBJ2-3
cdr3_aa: CASSLETDTQYF
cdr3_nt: TGTGCCAGCAGCTTAGAAACTGATACGCAGTATTTT

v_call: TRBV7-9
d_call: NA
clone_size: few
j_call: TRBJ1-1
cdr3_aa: CASTSTEAFF
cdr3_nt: TGTGCCAGCACCTCCACTGAAGCTTTCTTT

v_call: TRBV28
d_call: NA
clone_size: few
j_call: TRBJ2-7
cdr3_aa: CASSLMRIEQYF
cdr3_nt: TGTGCCAGCAGTTTAATGAGAATCGAGCAGTACTTC

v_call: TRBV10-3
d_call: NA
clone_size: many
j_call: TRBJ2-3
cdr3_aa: CAISDLPEGGSPTDTQYF
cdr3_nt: TGTGCCATCAGTGACCTACCGGAGGGGGGCTCCCCCACAGATACGCAGTATTTT

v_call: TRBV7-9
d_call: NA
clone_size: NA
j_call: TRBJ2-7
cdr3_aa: CASRGDDEQYF
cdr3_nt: TGTGCCAGCAGGGGGGACGACGAGCAGTACTTC

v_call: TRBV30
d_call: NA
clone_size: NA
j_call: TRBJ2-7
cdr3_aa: CAWDGATYEQYF
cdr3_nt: TGTGCCTGGGACGGAGCTACCTACGAGCAGTACTTC

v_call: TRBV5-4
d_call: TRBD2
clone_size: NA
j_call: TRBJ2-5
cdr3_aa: CASSSWTSGGETQYF
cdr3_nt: TGTGCCAGCAGCTCATGGACTAGCGGGGGGGAGACCCAGTACTTC

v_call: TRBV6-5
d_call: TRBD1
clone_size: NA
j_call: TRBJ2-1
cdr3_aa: CASSFGQGPYEQFF
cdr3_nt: TGTGCCAGCAGTTTCGGACAGGGCCCCTATGAGCAGTTCTTC

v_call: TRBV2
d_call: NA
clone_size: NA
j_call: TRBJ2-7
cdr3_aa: CASSVPEESSYEQYF
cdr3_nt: TGTGCCAGCAGCGTCCCGGAGGAGAGCTCCTACGAGCAGTACTTC

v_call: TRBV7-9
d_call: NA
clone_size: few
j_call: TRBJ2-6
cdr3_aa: CALAPTGPPGANVLTF
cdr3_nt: TGTGCCCTGGCCCCAACAGGGCCCCCCGGGGCCAACGTCCTGACTTTC

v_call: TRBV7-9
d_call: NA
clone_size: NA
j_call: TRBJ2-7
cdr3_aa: CASSPDSSYEQYF
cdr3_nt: TGTGCCAGCAGCCCCGACAGTTCCTACGAGCAGTACTTC

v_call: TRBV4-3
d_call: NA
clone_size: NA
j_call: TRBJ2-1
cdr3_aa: CASSQSQGHSGNEQFF
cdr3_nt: TGCGCCAGCAGCCAGAGCCAGGGACACTCAGGGAATGAGCAGTTCTTC

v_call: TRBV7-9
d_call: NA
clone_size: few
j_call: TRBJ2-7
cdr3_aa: CASSSTRAPEQYF
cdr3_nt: TGTGCCAGCAGCTCAACGCGGGCCCCCGAGCAGTACTTC

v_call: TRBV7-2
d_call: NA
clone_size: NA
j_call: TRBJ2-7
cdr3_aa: CASSPGLSYEQYF
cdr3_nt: TGTGCCAGCAGCCCCGGACTCTCTTACGAGCAGTACTTC

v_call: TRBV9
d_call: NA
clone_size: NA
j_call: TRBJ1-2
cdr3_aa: CASSPSGRGGYTF
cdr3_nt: TGTGCCAGCAGCCCCTCTGGACGCGGTGGCTACACCTTC

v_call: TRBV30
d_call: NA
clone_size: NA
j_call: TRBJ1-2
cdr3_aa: CAWSPLGDYGYTF
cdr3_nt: TGTGCCTGGAGCCCACTGGGGGACTATGGCTACACCTTC

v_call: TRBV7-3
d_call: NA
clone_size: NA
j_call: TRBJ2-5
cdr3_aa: CASSLSRAETQYF
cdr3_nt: TGTGCCAGCAGCTTAAGCAGGGCGGAGACCCAGTACTTC

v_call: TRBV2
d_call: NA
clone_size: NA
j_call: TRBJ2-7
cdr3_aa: CASIIRDTRGEQYF
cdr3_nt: TGTGCCAGCATTATACGGGACACCCGAGGGGAGCAGTACTTC

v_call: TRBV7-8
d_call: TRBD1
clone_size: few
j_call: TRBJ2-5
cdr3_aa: CASSLGDRVETQYF
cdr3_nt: TGTGCCAGCAGCTTAGGGGACAGGGTGGAGACCCAGTACTTC

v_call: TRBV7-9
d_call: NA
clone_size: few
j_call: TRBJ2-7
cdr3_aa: CASSSDTAYEQYF
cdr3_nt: TGTGCCAGCAGCTCTGACACCGCCTACGAGCAGTACTTC

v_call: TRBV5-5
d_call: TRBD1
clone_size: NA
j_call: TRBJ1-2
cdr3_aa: CASSRDSAFYGYTF
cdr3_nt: TGTGCCAGCAGCCGGGACAGTGCCTTCTATGGCTACACCTTC

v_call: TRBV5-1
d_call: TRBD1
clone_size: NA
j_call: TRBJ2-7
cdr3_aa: CASSFGTGSYEQYF
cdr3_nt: TGCGCCAGCAGCTTCGGGACAGGGAGTTACGAGCAGTACTTC

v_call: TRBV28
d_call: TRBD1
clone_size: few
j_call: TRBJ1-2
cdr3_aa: CASSLWRGPSDGYTF
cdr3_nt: TGTGCCAGCAGTTTATGGAGGGGGCCCAGTGATGGCTACACCTTC

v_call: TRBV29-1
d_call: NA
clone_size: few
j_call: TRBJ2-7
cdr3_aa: CSVGISERVTTYEQYF
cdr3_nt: TGCAGCGTTGGGATTAGCGAGAGGGTTACCACCTACGAGCAGTACTTC

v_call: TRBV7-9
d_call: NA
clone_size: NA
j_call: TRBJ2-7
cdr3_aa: CASSQLGVHEQYF
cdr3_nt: TGTGCCAGCAGCCAGCTGGGGGTCCACGAGCAGTACTTC